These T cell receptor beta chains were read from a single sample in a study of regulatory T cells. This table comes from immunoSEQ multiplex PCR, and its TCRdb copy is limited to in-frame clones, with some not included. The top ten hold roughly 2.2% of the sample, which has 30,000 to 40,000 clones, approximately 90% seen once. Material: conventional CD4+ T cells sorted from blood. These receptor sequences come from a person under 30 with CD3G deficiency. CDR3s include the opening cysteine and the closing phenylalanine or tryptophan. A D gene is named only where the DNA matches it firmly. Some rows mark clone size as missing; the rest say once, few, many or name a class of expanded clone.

CARSLGLSCGQGRPDTQYF	TGTGCCAGAAGCTTGGGTCTTTCTTGCGGACAGGGTCGCCCAGATACGCAGTATTTT	TRBV5-3	TRBJ2-3	once	TRBD1
CASSSGLAGGGEQFF	TGTGCCAGCAGTTCGGGACTAGCGGGAGGGGGCGAGCAGTTCTTC	TRBV28	TRBJ2-1	-	TRBD2
CASSVGRGANYGYTF	TGTGCCAGCAGTGTGGGCAGGGGGGCTAACTATGGCTACACCTTC	TRBV6-1	TRBJ1-2	-	TRBD1
CAWSVKGSGGETQYF	TGTGCCTGGAGTGTAAAGGGTTCGGGTGGCGAGACCCAGTACTTC	TRBV30	TRBJ2-5	-	-
CATRQAGHYEQYF	TGTGCCACCCGTCAAGCGGGGCACTACGAGCAGTACTTC	TRBV10-3	TRBJ2-7	-	TRBD2
CASSYSRAYNEQFF	TGTGCCAGCAGTTACTCAAGGGCTTACAATGAGCAGTTCTTC	TRBV6-5	TRBJ2-1	few	-
CASSLGGTAWQETQYF	TGTGCCAGCAGCTTAGGGGGGACCGCGTGGCAAGAGACCCAGTACTTC	TRBV7-9	TRBJ2-5	-	-
CASSHCRVDYEQYF	TGCGCCAGCAGTCATTGCAGGGTGGACTACGAGCAGTACTTC	TRBV23-1	TRBJ2-7	-	-
CASSLTNSYSGANVLTF	TGCGCCAGCAGCTTGACTAATTCTTACTCTGGGGCCAACGTCCTGACTTTC	TRBV5-1	TRBJ2-6	-	-
CASSFQRGLTGELFF	TGTGCCAGCAGTTTTCAAAGGGGCCTGACCGGGGAGCTGTTTTTT	TRBV28	TRBJ2-2	-	-
CASRGQGRFKQYF	TGTGCCAGCAGGGGACAGGGAAGATTCAAGCAGTACTTC	TRBV28	TRBJ2-7	-	TRBD1
CAISESRDSAFF	TGTGCCATCAGTGAGTCCAGGGATTCAGCTTTCTTT	TRBV10-3	TRBJ1-1	-	-
CASSSALRSTDTQYF	TGTGCCAGCAGCTCCGCACTCCGTAGCACAGATACGCAGTATTTT	TRBV11-3	TRBJ2-3	few	-
CATSKSGAGNQPQHF	TGTGCCACCAGCAAATCAGGGGCCGGGAATCAGCCCCAGCATTTT	TRBV15	TRBJ1-5	-	-
CASSDRGAYNEQFF	TGCGCCAGCAGTGACCGGGGGGCCTACAATGAGCAGTTCTTC	TRBV10-1	TRBJ2-1	-	TRBD2
CATQIGVSTDTQYF	TGTGCGACCCAAATCGGGGTGAGCACAGATACGCAGTATTTT	TRBV28	TRBJ2-3	-	-
CASRTGVHNEQFF	TGTGCCAGCAGGACGGGGGTTCACAATGAGCAGTTCTTC	TRBV28	TRBJ2-1	-	-
CASCPWAGPNTEAFF	TGTGCCAGCTGCCCGTGGGCCGGTCCGAACACTGAAGCTTTCTTT	TRBV28	TRBJ1-1	once	-
CASSLGRGRDNEQFF	TGTGCCAGCAGCTTAGGGCGGGGGAGGGACAATGAGCAGTTCTTC	TRBV7-9	TRBJ2-1	-	TRBD2
CASSQGLTGGSSGANVLTF	TGCGCCAGCAGCCAGGGCTTAACAGGGGGCAGCTCTGGGGCCAACGTCCTGACTTTC	TRBV4-1	TRBJ2-6	-	TRBD1
CASRYDGGSNTDTQYF	TGTGCCAGCAGATACGACGGCGGGAGTAATACAGATACGCAGTATTTT	TRBV6-5	TRBJ2-3	-	TRBD2
CASSSRTASSTGELFF	TGTGCCAGCAGCTCAAGGACAGCCTCGAGCACCGGGGAGCTGTTTTTT	TRBV11-2	TRBJ2-2	-	-
CASGWGSGANVLTF	TGTGCCAGCGGATGGGGGTCTGGGGCCAACGTCCTGACTTTC	TRBV6-1	TRBJ2-6	-	-
CASRSGPYPYNEQFF	TGTGCCAGCCGATCGGGGCCATATCCCTACAATGAGCAGTTCTTC	TRBV6-1	TRBJ2-1	-	-
CASRQGGTRLYEQYF	TGTGCCAGCAGGCAAGGGGGGACTAGGCTATACGAGCAGTACTTC	TRBV28	TRBJ2-7	-	TRBD2
CASSRNTGEKLFF	TGTGCCAGCTCCCGCAATACGGGAGAAAAACTGTTTTTT	TRBV18	TRBJ1-4	-	-